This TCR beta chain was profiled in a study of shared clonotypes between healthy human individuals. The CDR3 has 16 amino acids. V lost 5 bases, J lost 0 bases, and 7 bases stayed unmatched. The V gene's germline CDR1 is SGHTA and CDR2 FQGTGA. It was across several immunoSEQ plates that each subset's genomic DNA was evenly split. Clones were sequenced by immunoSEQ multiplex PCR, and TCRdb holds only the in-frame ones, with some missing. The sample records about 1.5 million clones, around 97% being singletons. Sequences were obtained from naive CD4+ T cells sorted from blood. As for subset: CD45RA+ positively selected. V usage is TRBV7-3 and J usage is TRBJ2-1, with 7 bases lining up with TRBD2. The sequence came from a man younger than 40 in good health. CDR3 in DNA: TGTGCCAGCAGCCTTACCGGGACTAACTCCTACAATGAGCAGTTCTTC. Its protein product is CASSLTGTNSYNEQFF.